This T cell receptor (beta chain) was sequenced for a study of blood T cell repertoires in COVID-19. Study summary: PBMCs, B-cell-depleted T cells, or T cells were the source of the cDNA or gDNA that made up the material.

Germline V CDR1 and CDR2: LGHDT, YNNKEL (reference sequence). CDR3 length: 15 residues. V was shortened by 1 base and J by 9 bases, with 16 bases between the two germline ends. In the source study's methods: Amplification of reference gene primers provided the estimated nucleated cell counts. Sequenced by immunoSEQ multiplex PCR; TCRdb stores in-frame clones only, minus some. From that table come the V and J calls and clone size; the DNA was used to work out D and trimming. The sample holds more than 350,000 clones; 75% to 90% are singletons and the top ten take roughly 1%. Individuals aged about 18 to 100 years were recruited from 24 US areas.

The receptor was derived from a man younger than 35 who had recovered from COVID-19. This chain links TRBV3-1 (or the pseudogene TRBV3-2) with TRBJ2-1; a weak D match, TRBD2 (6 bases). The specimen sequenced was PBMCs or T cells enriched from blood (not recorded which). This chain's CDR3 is CASSQGGRGGAEQFF. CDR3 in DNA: TGTGCCAGCAGCCAAGGCGGGCGGGGCGGCGCTGAGCAGTTCTTC.